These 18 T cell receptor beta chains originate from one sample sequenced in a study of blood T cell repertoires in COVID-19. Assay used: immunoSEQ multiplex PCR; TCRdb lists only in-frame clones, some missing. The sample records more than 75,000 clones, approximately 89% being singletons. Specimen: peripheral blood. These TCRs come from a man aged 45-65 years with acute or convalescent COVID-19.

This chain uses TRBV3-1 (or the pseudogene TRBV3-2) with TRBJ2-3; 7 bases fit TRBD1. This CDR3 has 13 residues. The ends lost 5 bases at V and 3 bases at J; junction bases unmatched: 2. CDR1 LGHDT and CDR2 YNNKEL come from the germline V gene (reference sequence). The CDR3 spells CASSTQGTDTQYF. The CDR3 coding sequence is TGTGCCAGCAGCACACAGGGGACAGATACGCAGTATTTT.

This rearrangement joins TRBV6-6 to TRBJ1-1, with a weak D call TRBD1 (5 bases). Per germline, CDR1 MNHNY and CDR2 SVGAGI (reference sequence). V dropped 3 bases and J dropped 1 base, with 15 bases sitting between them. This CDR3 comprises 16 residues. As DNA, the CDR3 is TGTGCCAGCAGTTATTCGGAGGGGTGGAGGAACACTGAAGCTTTCTTT. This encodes CASSYSEGWRNTEAFF.

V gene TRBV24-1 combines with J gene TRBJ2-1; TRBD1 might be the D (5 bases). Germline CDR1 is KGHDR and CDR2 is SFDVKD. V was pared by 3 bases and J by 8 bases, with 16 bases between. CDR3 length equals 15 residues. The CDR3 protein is CATSDPYSGFHEQFF. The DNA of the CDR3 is TGTGCCACCAGTGATCCCTACTCAGGGTTCCATGAGCAGTTCTTC.

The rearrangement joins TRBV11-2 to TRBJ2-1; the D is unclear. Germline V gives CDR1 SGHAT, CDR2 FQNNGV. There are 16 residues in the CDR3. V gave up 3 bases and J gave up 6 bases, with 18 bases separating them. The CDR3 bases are TGTGCCAGCAGCTTTATGACAACCGCCCCTGGCAATGAGCAGTTCTTC. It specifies CASSFMTTAPGNEQFF.

CDR3 in DNA: TGTGCCAGCAGCCTCCGGGACAGGGGGCGTAGAGAGCAGTACGTC. It encodes CASSLRDRGRREQYV. The chain combines TRBV7-6 with TRBJ2-7, with 12 bases matching TRBD1. CDR3 length: 15 amino acids. J lost 7 bases, V lost 5 bases, and 9 bases had no gene match. Germline values: CDR1 SGHVS, CDR2 FNYEAQ.

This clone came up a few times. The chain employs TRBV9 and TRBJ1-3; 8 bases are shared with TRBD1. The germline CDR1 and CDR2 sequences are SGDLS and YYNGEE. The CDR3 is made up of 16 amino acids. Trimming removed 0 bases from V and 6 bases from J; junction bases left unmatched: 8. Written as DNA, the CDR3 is TGTGCCAGCAGCGTAGGGGTTGGACAGGGTGAAAACACCATATATTTT. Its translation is CASSVGVGQGENTIYF.

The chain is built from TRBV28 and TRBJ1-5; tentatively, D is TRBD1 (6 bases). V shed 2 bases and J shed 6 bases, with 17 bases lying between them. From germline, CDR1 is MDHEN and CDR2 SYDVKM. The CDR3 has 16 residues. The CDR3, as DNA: TGTGCCAGCAGTTTAGGTGGGCCAGGGGACCGTCAGCCCCAGCATTTT. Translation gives CASSLGGPGDRQPQHF.

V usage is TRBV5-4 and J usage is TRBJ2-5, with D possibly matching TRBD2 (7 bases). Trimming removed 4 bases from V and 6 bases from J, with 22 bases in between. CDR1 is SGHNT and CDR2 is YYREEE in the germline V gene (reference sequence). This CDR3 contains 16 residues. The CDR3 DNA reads TGTGCCAGCAGCCTGGGCTGGGGGGGGGCCGGAAAGACCCAGTACTTC. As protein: CASSLGWGGAGKTQYF.

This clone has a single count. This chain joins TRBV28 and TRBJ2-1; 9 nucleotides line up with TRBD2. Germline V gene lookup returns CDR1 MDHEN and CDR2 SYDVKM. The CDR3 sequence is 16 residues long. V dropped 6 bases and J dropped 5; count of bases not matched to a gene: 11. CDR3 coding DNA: TGTGCCAGCAGCGGGGGGGGAGCGGGAGGCGACAATGAGCAGTTCTTC. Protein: CASSGGGAGGDNEQFF.

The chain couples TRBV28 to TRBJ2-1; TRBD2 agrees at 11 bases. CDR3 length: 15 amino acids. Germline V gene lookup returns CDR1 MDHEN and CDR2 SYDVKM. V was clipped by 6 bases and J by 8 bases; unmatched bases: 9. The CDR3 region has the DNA TGTGCCAGCAGACCCCCTAGCGGGAGGAAGGATGAGCAGTTCTTC. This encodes CASRPPSGRKDEQFF.

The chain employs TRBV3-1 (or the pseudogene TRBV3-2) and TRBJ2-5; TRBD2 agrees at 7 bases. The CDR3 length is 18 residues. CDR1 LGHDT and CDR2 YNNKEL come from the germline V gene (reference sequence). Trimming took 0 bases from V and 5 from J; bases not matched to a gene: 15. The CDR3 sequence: CASSQDPMTSSRGETQYF. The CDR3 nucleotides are TGTGCCAGCAGCCAAGATCCCATGACTAGCTCGAGGGGCGAGACCCAGTACTTC.

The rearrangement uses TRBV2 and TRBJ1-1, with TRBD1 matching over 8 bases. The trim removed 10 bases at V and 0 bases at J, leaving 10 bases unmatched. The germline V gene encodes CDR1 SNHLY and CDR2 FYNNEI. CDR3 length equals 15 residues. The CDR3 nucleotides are TGTGCCACAGCTGGGGACAGGCCTTTGAACACTGAAGCTTTCTTT. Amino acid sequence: CATAGDRPLNTEAFF.

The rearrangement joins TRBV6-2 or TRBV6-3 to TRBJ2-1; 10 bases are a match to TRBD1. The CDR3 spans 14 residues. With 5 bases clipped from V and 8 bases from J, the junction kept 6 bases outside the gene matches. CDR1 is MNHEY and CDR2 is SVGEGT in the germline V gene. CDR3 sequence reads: CASSRDRGLDEQFF. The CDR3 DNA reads TGTGCCAGCAGTCGGGACAGGGGCCTGGATGAGCAGTTCTTC.

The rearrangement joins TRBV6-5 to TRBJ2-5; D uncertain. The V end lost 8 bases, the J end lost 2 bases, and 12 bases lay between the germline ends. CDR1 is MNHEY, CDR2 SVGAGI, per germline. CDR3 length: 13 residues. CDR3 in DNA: TGTGCCAGCGCTGGGCGTCTACAAGAGACCCAGTACTTC. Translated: CASAGRLQETQYF.

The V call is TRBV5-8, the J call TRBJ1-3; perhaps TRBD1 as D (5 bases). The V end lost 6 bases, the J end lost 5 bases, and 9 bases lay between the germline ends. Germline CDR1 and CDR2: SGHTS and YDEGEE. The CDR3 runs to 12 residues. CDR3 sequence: CASMTVRNTIYF. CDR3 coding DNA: TGTGCCAGCATGACAGTCCGAAACACCATATATTTT.

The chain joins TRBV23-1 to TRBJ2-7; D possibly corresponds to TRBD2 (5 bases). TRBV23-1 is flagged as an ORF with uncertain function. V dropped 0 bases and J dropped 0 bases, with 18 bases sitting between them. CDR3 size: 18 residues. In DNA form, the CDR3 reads TGCGCCAGCAGTCAATCGCCCACGAGGGTTTCTGCCTCCTACGAGCAGTACGTC. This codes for CASSQSPTRVSASYEQYV.

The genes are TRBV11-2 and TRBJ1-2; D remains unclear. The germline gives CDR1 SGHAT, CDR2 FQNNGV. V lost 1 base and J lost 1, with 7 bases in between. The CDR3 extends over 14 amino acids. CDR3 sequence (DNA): TGTGCCAGCAGCTTAGCAGGCATTAACTATGGCTACACCTTC. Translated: CASSLAGINYGYTF.

CDR3 sequence reads: CSVEDLRGQPAGYGYTF. The CDR3 DNA reads TGCAGCGTTGAAGATCTGAGGGGGCAGCCGGCGGGTTATGGCTACACCTTC. The chain links TRBV29-1 to TRBJ1-2; TRBD1 matches at 7 bases. The CDR3 extends over 17 amino acids. The ends lost 0 bases at V and 5 bases at J; junction bases unmatched: 15. Germline lookup yields CDR1 SQVTM and CDR2 ANQGSEA.